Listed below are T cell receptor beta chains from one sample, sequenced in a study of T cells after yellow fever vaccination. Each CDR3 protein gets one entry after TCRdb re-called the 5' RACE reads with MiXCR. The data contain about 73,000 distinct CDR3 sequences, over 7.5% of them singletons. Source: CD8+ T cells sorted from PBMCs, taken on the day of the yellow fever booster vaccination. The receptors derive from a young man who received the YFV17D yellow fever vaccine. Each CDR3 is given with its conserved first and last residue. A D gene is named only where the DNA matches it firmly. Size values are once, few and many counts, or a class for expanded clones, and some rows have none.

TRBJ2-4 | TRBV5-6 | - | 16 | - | CASSLSDSLAKNIQYF | TGTGCCAGCAGCTTGAGTGACAGCCTAGCCAAAAACATTCAGTACTTC
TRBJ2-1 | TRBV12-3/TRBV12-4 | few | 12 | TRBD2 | CASSTSGPSQFF | TGTGCCAGCAGTACTAGCGGCCCAAGCCAGTTCTTC
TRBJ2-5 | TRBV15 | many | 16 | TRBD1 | CATSSEGQGGQETQYF | TGTGCCACCAGCAGCGAGGGACAGGGAGGGCAAGAGACCCAGTACTTC
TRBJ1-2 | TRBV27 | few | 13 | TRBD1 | CASSPGGDYGYTF | TGTGCCAGCAGTCCAGGGGGCGACTATGGCTACACCTTC
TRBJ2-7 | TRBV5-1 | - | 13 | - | CASRQGAAYEQYF | TGCGCCAGCAGGCAAGGGGCCGCCTACGAGCAGTACTTC
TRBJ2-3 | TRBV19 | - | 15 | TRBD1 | CASRKQGASTDTQYF | TGTGCCAGTAGAAAGCAGGGGGCCAGCACAGATACGCAGTATTTT
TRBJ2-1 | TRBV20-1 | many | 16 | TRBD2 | CSARDPVTSEDNEQFF | TGCAGTGCTAGAGATCCTGTGACTAGCGAAGACAATGAGCAGTTCTTC
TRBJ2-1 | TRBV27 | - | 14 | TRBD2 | CASSRTSGDNEQFF | TGTGCCAGCAGTAGGACTAGCGGAGACAATGAGCAGTTCTTC
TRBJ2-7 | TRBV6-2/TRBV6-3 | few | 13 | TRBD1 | CASLDRGPFEQYF | TGTGCCAGCCTGGACAGGGGGCCGTTCGAGCAGTACTTC
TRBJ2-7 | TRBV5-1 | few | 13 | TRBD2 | CASSLGTSGEQYF | TGCGCCAGCAGCCTAGGAACTAGCGGCGAGCAGTACTTC
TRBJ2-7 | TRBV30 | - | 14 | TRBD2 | CAWSWASGPYEQYF | TGTGCCTGGAGTTGGGCTAGCGGGCCCTACGAGCAGTACTTC
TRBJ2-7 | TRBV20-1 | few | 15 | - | CSARDPERGAYEQYF | TGCAGTGCTAGAGACCCGGAACGAGGGGCCTACGAGCAGTACTTC
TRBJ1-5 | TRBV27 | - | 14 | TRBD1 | CASRGQGSNQPQHF | TGTGCCAGCAGGGGACAGGGTAGCAATCAGCCCCAGCATTTT
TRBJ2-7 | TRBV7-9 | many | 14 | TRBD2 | CASSLEWGAAGEVF | TGTGCCAGCAGCTTAGAATGGGGAGCGGCGGGAGAAGTTTTC
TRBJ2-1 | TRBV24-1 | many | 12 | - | CATSNPGNEQFF | TGTGCCACCAGTAACCCGGGGAATGAGCAGTTCTTC
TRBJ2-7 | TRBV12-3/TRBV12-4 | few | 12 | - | CASSFTPYEQYF | TGTGCCAGCAGTTTCACCCCTTACGAGCAGTACTTC
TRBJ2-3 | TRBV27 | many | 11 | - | CASIAGYTQYF | TGTGCCAGCATTGCGGGGTATACGCAGTATTTT
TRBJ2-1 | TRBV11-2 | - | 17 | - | CASSLDLGLMAYNEQFF | TGTGCCAGCAGCTTAGACCTGGGACTTATGGCCTACAATGAGCAGTTCTTC
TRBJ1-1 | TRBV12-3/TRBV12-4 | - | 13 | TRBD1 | CASSPGGDTEAFF | TGTGCCAGCAGCCCAGGGGGGGACACTGAAGCTTTCTTT
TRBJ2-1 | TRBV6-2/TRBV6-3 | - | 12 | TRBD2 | CASSYGGRALFF | TGTGCCAGCAGTTACGGCGGGAGGGCCTTGTTCTTC
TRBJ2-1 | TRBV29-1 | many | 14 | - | CSVADAGPYNEQFF | TGCAGCGTTGCTGACGCGGGGCCCTACAATGAGCAGTTCTTC
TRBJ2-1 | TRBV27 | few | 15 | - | CASSWGALGDDEQFF | TGTGCCAGCAGTTGGGGAGCACTAGGAGACGATGAGCAGTTCTTC
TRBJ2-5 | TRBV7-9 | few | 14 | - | CASSFFANQETQYF | TGTGCCAGCAGCTTCTTTGCGAATCAAGAGACCCAGTACTTC
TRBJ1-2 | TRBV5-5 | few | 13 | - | CASSLETIYGYTF | TGTGCCAGCAGCTTAGAGACCATCTATGGCTACACCTTC
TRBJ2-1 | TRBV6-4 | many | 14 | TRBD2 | CASSEGLAGNEQFF | TGTGCCAGCAGTGAGGGACTAGCGGGCAATGAGCAGTTCTTC
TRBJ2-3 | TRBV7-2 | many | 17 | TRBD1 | CASSPGTRDRGTDTQYF | TGTGCCAGCAGCCCAGGGACCAGGGACAGGGGCACAGATACGCAGTATTTT
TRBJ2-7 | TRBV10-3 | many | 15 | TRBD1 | CATDAAGTEVYEQYF | TGTGCCACCGACGCTGCCGGGACAGAAGTTTACGAGCAGTACTTC
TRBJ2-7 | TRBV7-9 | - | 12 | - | CAKAWGMNEQYF | TGTGCCAAGGCCTGGGGGATGAACGAGCAGTACTTC
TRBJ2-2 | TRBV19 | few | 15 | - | CATSGDSTDTGELFF | TGTGCCACCTCTGGGGACTCCACAGACACCGGGGAGCTGTTTTTT
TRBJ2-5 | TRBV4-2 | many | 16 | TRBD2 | CASSQVPSGRMETQYF | TGTGCCAGCAGCCAAGTCCCTAGCGGGAGGATGGAGACCCAGTACTTC
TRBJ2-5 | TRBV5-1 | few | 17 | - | CASSFGGPQVLGETQYF | TGCGCCAGCAGCTTCGGGGGTCCCCAGGTCTTGGGAGAGACCCAGTACTTC
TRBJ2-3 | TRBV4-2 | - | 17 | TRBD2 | CASSQDSTGLASVTQYF | TGTGCCAGCAGCCAAGATTCGACGGGACTAGCTTCGGTAACGCAGTATTTT
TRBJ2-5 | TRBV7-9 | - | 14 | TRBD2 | CASSSPGGEETQYF | TGTGCCAGCAGCTCCCCGGGGGGGGAGGAGACCCAGTACTTC
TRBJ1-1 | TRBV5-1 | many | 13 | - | CASSVTGTAEAFF | TGCGCCAGCAGCGTAACCGGGACGGCAGAAGCTTTCTTT
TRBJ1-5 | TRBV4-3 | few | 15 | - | CASSQDFTDGQPQHF | TGCGCCAGCAGCCAAGATTTTACGGATGGTCAGCCCCAGCATTTT
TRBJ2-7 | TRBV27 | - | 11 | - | CASSTAHEQYF | TGTGCCAGCAGTACCGCCCACGAGCAGTACTTC